The next 30 T cell receptor beta chains were all read from a single sample in a study of technical replicates of blood from a handful of donors (dated by TCRdb to about 2017). The receptor library was made with the immunoSEQ multiplex PCR assay. The table comes from immuneACCESS by way of TCRdb, which keeps in-frame sequences with V and J called. Part of the clones is missing from these tables; in studies checked, under half for an unresolved V gene and the rest for unknown reasons. Counted in this sample were about 9,400 clones; 91% of them appeared once. The leading ten clones occupy 7.5% to 9.5% of the sample. Sequenced sample: PBMCs. These receptors were collected from a human donor in good health.

This clone was recorded once. The chain recombines TRBV7-2 with TRBJ2-1, with 7 bases that match TRBD2. Germline CDR1 is SGHTA and CDR2 is FQGNSA. The CDR3 totals 13 residues. Trimming cost V 4 bases and J 3 bases; bases outside gene matches: 0. CDR3 residues: CASSWDYYNEQFF. As DNA, the CDR3 is TGTGCCAGCAGCTGGGACTACTACAATGAGCAGTTCTTC.

The chain couples TRBV6-6 to TRBJ2-5; 9 positions agree with TRBD2. Looked up from germline, CDR1 is MNHNY and CDR2 is SVGAGI (reference sequence). The CDR3 runs 15 residues. CDR3: CAASGRLGVSETQYF. DNA of the CDR3: TGTGCAGCCAGCGGGAGGCTCGGGGTATCAGAGACCCAGTACTTC.

This clone was seen a single time. The genes are TRBV5-1 and TRBJ2-2; TRBD2 matches 8 bases. After removal of 5 bases from V and 2 bases from J, the junction contained 8 bases not matched to a gene. This CDR3 is built from 16 residues. CDR1 and CDR2 (germline): SGHRS, YFSETQ. This CDR3 reads CASRPPGLGNTGELFF. Written as DNA, the CDR3 is TGCGCCAGCAGACCTCCGGGACTAGGTAACACCGGGGAGCTGTTTTTT.

The chain has TRBV6-1 and TRBJ2-7; 9 nucleotides match TRBD1. Per the germline V gene, CDR1 is MNHNS and CDR2 is SASEGT. This CDR3 has 15 amino acids. The J segment lost 2 bases and the V segment lost 8 bases, leaving 10 bases of the junction unmatched. This CDR3 reads CASLPRHRGPYEQYF. The CDR3 DNA reads as TGTGCCAGCCTCCCAAGGCACAGGGGGCCCTACGAGCAGTACTTC.

The chain has TRBV2 and TRBJ2-7, with 9 bases aligning to TRBD1. Germline V gene sequence: CDR1 SNHLY, CDR2 FYNNEI. The CDR3 loop spans 11 amino acids. V dropped 9 bases and J dropped 4; count of bases not matched to a gene: 1. CDR3 sequence reads: CASGQGYEQYF. The CDR3 bases are TGTGCCAGTGGACAGGGGTACGAGCAGTACTTC.

The chain carries TRBV7-9 and TRBJ2-7; 11 bases match TRBD1. Germline V gene sequence: CDR1 SEHNR, CDR2 FQNEAQ (reference sequence). This CDR3 contains 14 residues. V gave up 4 bases and J gave up 4 bases; unmatched junction bases: 3. The CDR3 reads CASSSDRGLYEQYF. The CDR3 DNA reads TGTGCCAGCAGCTCGGACAGGGGGCTTTACGAGCAGTACTTC.

The rearrangement joins TRBV19 to TRBJ1-1, with D perhaps TRBD1 (5 bases). The CDR3 has 14 residues. CDR1 LNHDA and CDR2 SQIVND come from the germline V gene (reference sequence). V was trimmed by 6 bases and J by 6 bases, leaving 17 bases between them. The CDR3 region is CASSMDTGGAEAFF. CDR3 nucleotide sequence: TGTGCCAGTAGCATGGACACCGGCGGGGCTGAAGCTTTCTTT. Together with reference TRBV19 and TRBJ1-1, the CDR3 gives the full variable domain: DGGITQSPKYLFRKEGQNVTLSCEQNLNHDAMYWYRQDPGQGLRLIYYSQIVNDFQKGDIAEGYSVSREKKESFPLTVTSAQKNPTAFYLCASSMDTGGAEAFFGQGTRLTVV.

The gene calls are TRBV4-1 and TRBJ2-1; 7 bases are a match to TRBD2. Germline V lookup: CDR1 MGHRA, CDR2 YSYEKL. The J segment lost 2 bases and the V segment lost 1 base, leaving 11 bases of the junction unmatched. The CDR3 has 18 residues. CDR3 nucleotides: TGCGCCAGCAGCCAAGGCTTCGGTGCAGGACTAGCCTACAATGAGCAGTTCTTC. It specifies CASSQGFGAGLAYNEQFF.

This chain uses TRBV6-5 with TRBJ2-6; unclear D gene. CDR1 and CDR2 (germline): MNHEY, SVGAGI. The CDR3 totals 16 residues. V was trimmed by 0 bases and J by 0 bases, leaving 6 bases between them. The CDR3 protein is CASSYSRGSGANVLTF. CDR3 DNA: TGTGCCAGCAGTTACTCGAGAGGCTCTGGGGCCAACGTCCTGACTTTC.

As to this clone: The same CDR3 is also encoded by other DNA sequences in this sample. The rearrangement uses TRBV6-5 and TRBJ1-5; 8 nucleotides match TRBD1. The junction had 0 bases not matched to a gene; V was cut back by 0 bases and J by 5 bases. This CDR3 is 14 amino acids long. In germline, CDR1 is MNHEY, CDR2 SVGAGI. CDR3 protein: CASSYSTGDQPQHF. As DNA, the CDR3 is TGTGCCAGCAGTTACTCGACAGGGGATCAGCCCCAGCATTTT.

CDR3 amino acids: CASSEVTGGPDTQYF. CDR3 nucleotides: TGTGCCAGCAGTGAAGTAACAGGGGGCCCAGATACGCAGTATTTT. The chain carries TRBV6-1 and TRBJ2-3; TRBD1 aligns across 9 bases. V shed 1 base and J 4 bases; nucleotides not matched to a gene: 3. This CDR3 contains 15 residues. The germline gives CDR1 MNHNS, CDR2 SASEGT.

In this sample, this clone turned up once. The V and J genes are TRBV7-9 and TRBJ2-1, with D unclear. V was pared by 6 bases and J by 5 bases, with 11 bases between. CDR3 length equals 13 residues. The germline gives CDR1 SEHNR, CDR2 FQNEAQ (reference sequence). The CDR3 bases are TGTGCCAGCAGTAAAAGACGGGACAATGAGCAGTTCTTC. The encoded protein is CASSKRRDNEQFF.

The chain joins TRBV28 to TRBJ1-5, with 7 nucleotides matching TRBD1. The CDR3 is 13 amino acids. V dropped 6 bases and J dropped 7; count of bases not matched to a gene: 6. Germline-derived CDR1 and CDR2 are MDHEN and SYDVKM. CDR3 loop: CASSQQGRQPQHF. The CDR3 bases are TGTGCCAGCAGCCAACAGGGGCGCCAGCCCCAGCATTTT.

The V and J genes are TRBV9 and TRBJ2-5, with 10 bases that match TRBD2. Germline V gene lookup returns CDR1 SGDLS and CDR2 YYNGEE. V was clipped by 4 bases and J by 4 bases; unmatched bases: 10. This CDR3 comprises 16 residues. The DNA of the CDR3 is TGTGCCAGCAGCACCCGAGGACTAGCGGTGGGAGAGACCCAGTACTTC. It specifies CASSTRGLAVGETQYF.

V and J are TRBV5-4 and TRBJ2-7; 9 bases line up with TRBD1. Looked up from germline, CDR1 is SGHNT and CDR2 is YYREEE (reference sequence). This CDR3 has 14 amino acids. The ends lost 3 bases at V and 4 bases at J; junction bases unmatched: 5. In DNA form, the CDR3 reads TGTGCCAGCAGCTCTACAGGGGGCATTTACGAGCAGTACTTC. Amino acid sequence: CASSSTGGIYEQYF.

The V and J genes are TRBV6-1 and TRBJ2-7; tentatively, D is TRBD2 (6 bases). This CDR3 is built from 13 residues. The germline gives CDR1 MNHNS, CDR2 SASEGT. The V gene lost 1 base and the J gene lost 5 bases, with 9 bases spanning the gap. In nucleotides, the CDR3 is TGTGCCAGCAGTGAAGTGCGGGGAAACGAGCAGTACTTC. It yields the protein CASSEVRGNEQYF.

This chain connects TRBV27 to TRBJ2-7, with TRBD2 identical over 13 bases. Germline V lookup: CDR1 MNHEY, CDR2 SMNVEV (reference sequence). This CDR3 is built from 14 residues. V lost 5 bases to trimming and J lost 5 bases; unmatched junction nucleotides: 3. CDR3 coding DNA: TGTGCCAGCAGTCCCGGGACTAGCGGGGACGAGCAGTACTTC. Protein sequence: CASSPGTSGDEQYF.

This clone has a single count. J is TRBJ1-1 and V is TRBV6-1; weak D call: TRBD1 (5 bases). From germline, CDR1 is MNHNS and CDR2 SASEGT. Trimming cost V 3 bases and J 5 bases, with 10 bases left between them. The CDR3 extends over 13 amino acids. The CDR3 loop reads CASSDQGGTEAFF. Here the CDR3 DNA reads TGTGCCAGCAGTGATCAGGGAGGGACTGAAGCTTTCTTT.

The gene calls are TRBV10-3 and TRBJ1-3, with 8 bases that match TRBD1. The CDR3 extends over 14 amino acids. With V trimmed by 10 bases and J by 0 bases, 5 bases remained unmatched. Germline CDR1 is ENHRY and CDR2 is SYGVKD. The CDR3 spells CATRTGNSGNTIYF. The CDR3 DNA reads TGTGCCACCAGGACAGGGAACTCTGGAAACACCATATATTTT.

CDR3 in DNA: TGCAGCGGCCGGACTAGTTGGGGCGAGCAGTACTTC. This gives the protein CSGRTSWGEQYF. The rearrangement links TRBV29-1 to TRBJ2-7; 7 nucleotides align to TRBD2. This CDR3 spans 12 amino acids. Losses at the gene ends were 7 bases for V and 6 bases for J; bases not matched to a gene: 9. Germline V gives CDR1 SQVTM, CDR2 ANQGSEA.

This clone has just one count. CDR3 sequence (DNA): TGCGCCAGCAGCTTGGGTGGGCGAGAGACCCAGTACTTC. Amino acid sequence: CASSLGGRETQYF. V usage is TRBV5-1 and J usage is TRBJ2-5; D gene unclear. The CDR3 has 13 residues. The ends were cut back, 0 bases at V and 4 bases at J, with 7 bases in the middle. The germline CDR1 and CDR2 sequences are SGHRS and YFSETQ.

The CDR3 spells CASSLLAGDTDTQYF. The CDR3 DNA follows: TGCGCCAGCAGCTTGTTAGCAGGGGACACAGATACGCAGTATTTT. The J gene is TRBJ2-3, the V gene TRBV5-1; perhaps TRBD1 as D (6 bases). Germline values: CDR1 SGHRS, CDR2 YFSETQ. V dropped 1 base and J dropped 2 bases, with 11 bases sitting between them. This CDR3 comprises 15 residues. The full variable domain, completed using reference TRBV5-1 and TRBJ2-3, is KAGVTQTPRYLIKTRGQQVTLSCSPISGHRSVSWYQQTPGQGLQFLFEYFSETQRNKGNFPGRFSGRQFSNSRSEMNVSTLELGDSALYLCASSLLAGDTDTQYFGPGTRLTVL.

This clone occurred a few times. The V gene is TRBV7-6, the J gene TRBJ1-3; 7 bases agree with TRBD1. CDR1 is SGHVS and CDR2 is FNYEAQ in the germline V gene. CDR3 size: 16 residues. V lost 1 base to trimming and J lost 0 bases; unmatched junction nucleotides: 3. CDR3 DNA: TGTGCCAGCAGCTTAGTTGACAGGGCCTCTGGAAACACCATATATTTT. It specifies CASSLVDRASGNTIYF.

The V and J genes are TRBV5-1 and TRBJ2-5; 8 positions match TRBD1. The CDR3 sequence is 14 residues long. Germline CDR1 is SGHRS and CDR2 is YFSETQ. The V and J ends lost 3 bases and 1 base, in that order; junction bases with no gene match: 2. The CDR3 sequence is CASSYGQGQETQYF. The CDR3 DNA is TGCGCCAGCAGCTATGGACAGGGCCAAGAGACCCAGTACTTC.

The chain links TRBV29-1 to TRBJ2-1; D unresolved. From germline, CDR1 is SQVTM and CDR2 ANQGSEA. The length of the CDR3 is 13 residues. The V gene lost 4 bases and the J gene lost 7 bases, with 14 bases spanning the gap. In DNA, the CDR3 is TGCAGCGTTGCGTCTTTCGGTACGAATGAGCAGTTCTTC. Its translation: CSVASFGTNEQFF.

The rearrangement uses TRBV6-1 and TRBJ1-4; D is uncertain. CDR1 and CDR2 (germline): MNHNS, SASEGT. V was pared by 5 bases and J by 6 bases, with 13 bases between. There are 14 residues in the CDR3. The CDR3 nucleotides read TGTGCCAGCAGTCCTCAGCCGGGTTATGAAAAACTGTTTTTT. This encodes CASSPQPGYEKLFF.

This clone was observed a single time. The V and J genes are TRBV28 and TRBJ2-7, with D tentatively TRBD1 (7 bases). Trimming took off 7 bases at V and 3 bases at J, with 19 bases between the two ends. CDR1 is MDHEN, CDR2 SYDVKM, per germline. There are 15 residues in the CDR3. Here the CDR3 reads CASTSGDRPYYEQYF. In DNA form, the CDR3 reads TGTGCCAGCACTTCGGGGGACAGACCATACTACGAGCAGTACTTC.

The rearrangement joins TRBV5-5 to TRBJ2-7; D is undetermined. The germline V gene has CDR1 SGHKS and CDR2 YYEKEE (reference sequence). The CDR3 consists of 13 residues. Deletions cut 3 bases from V and 5 bases from J, with 12 bases between. DNA for the CDR3: TGTGCCAGCAGCTCCCGCCTCGAGAACGAGCAGTACTTC. It yields the protein CASSSRLENEQYF.

The rearrangement joins TRBV30 to TRBJ2-5; 7 bases map to TRBD2. The V gene end was trimmed by 2 bases and the J gene end by 13 bases; junction bases not matched to a gene: 19. The germline CDR1 and CDR2 sequences are GTSNPN and SVGIG (reference sequence). This CDR3 has 15 residues. Here the CDR3 reads CAWSSRLLLAAFPYF. DNA for the CDR3: TGTGCCTGGAGTTCACGCCTCCTCCTAGCGGCCTTCCCGTACTTC.

Only a few counts were recorded for this clone. The chain has TRBV15 and TRBJ1-5, with no clear D. In germline, CDR1 is LNHNV, CDR2 YYDKDF (reference sequence). Trimming cost V 0 bases and J 7 bases, with 10 bases left between them. This CDR3 region has 14 residues. CDR3 DNA: TGTGCCACCAGCAGAGATGACCGGGTCCAGCCCCAGCATTTT. Encoded protein: CATSRDDRVQPQHF.